This TCR beta chain was sequenced during a study of T cell changes during pregnancy in multiple sclerosis. This clone was recorded once. The table came from immunoSEQ multiplex PCR; TCRdb's copy has only in-frame clones and leaves some out. The data show 45,000 to 55,000 clones, almost 95% seen once. Germline assignment: CDR1 MNHNY and CDR2 SVGAGI (reference sequence). Trimming pared 4 bases from V and 5 bases from J, leaving 6 bases between. The CDR3 runs 11 residues. This chain uses TRBV6-6 with TRBJ2-7; D possibly corresponds to TRBD1 (5 bases). This TCR was recovered from a female donor with multiple sclerosis, enrolled in a pregnancy study. The sequences come from peripheral blood, collected in the third trimester of pregnancy. The CDR3 here is CASSSTDEQYF. Here the CDR3 DNA reads TGTGCCAGCAGTTCGACAGACGAGCAGTACTTC.